A single sample is the source of the 7 T cell receptor beta chains below, sequenced in a study of persistence of HIV-infected CD4 T cells. The immunoSEQ assay was version 4, run in survey mode. Some clones are missing from TCRdb's copy, which holds only in-frame ones; the method was immunoSEQ multiplex PCR. The data hold 40,000 to 50,000 clones, with around 80% observed a single time. Cells were stimulated with CMV-infected fibroblast lysates at roughly 10 ug/mL. CD40L-negative CD69-negative CD45RO-high memory CD4+ T cells were sorted as populations depleted of antigen-responding cells. The antigens these receptors bind are not known. The input for sequencing was CD4+ T cells sorted from PBMCs after approximately 19-hour stimulation, taken from a patient who received antiretroviral therapy. These TCRs come from an adult man with HIV who was CMV-seropositive.

This clone was recorded only once. The chain combines TRBV7-9 with TRBJ1-2; 9 nucleotides match TRBD1. The CDR3 length is 15 residues. In germline, CDR1 is SEHNR, CDR2 FQNEAQ (reference sequence). V was clipped by 5 bases and J by 4 bases; unmatched bases: 8. CDR3 loop: CASSRAGTGRYGYTF. The CDR3 nucleotides read TGTGCCAGCAGCCGGGCCGGGACAGGGCGCTATGGCTACACCTTC. The variable domain in full, completed from reference TRBV7-9 and TRBJ1-2, reads DTGVSQNPRHKITKRGQNVTFRCDPISEHNRLYWYRQTLGQGPEFLTYFQNEAQLEKSRLLSDRFSAERPKGSFSTLEIQRTEQGDSAMYLCASSRAGTGRYGYTFGSGTRLTVV.

The chain combines TRBV10-1 with TRBJ2-7; TRBD2 is a possible D gene (5 bases). The germline CDR1 and CDR2 sequences are WNHNN and SYGVQD (reference sequence). This CDR3 spans 13 amino acids. V lost 2 bases and J 3 bases, leaving 8 bases between the germline ends. CDR3 loop: CASSEGENYEQYF. CDR3 sequence (DNA): TGCGCCAGCAGTGAGGGGGAGAACTACGAGCAGTACTTC.

In its sample, this clone was seen once. The chain recombines TRBV5-1 with TRBJ2-7, with TRBD2 matching over 14 bases. Germline-derived CDR1 and CDR2 are SGHRS and YFSETQ. The CDR3 has 15 residues. V shed 5 bases, J shed 5 bases, and the junction held 6 bases outside the gene matches. CDR3 amino acids: CASSQRTSGRNEQYF. The CDR3 nucleotides are TGCGCCAGCAGTCAACGGACTAGCGGGAGGAACGAGCAGTACTTC.

The rearrangement joins TRBV5-4 to TRBJ1-2; the D is unclear. From germline, CDR1 is SGHNT and CDR2 YYREEE (reference sequence). The CDR3 contains 14 residues. With 0 bases removed from V and 0 bases from J, the gap between germline ends came to 6 bases. CDR3 DNA sequence: TGTGCCAGCAGCTTGGAACTGGCTAACTATGGCTACACCTTC. As protein: CASSLELANYGYTF. Full variable domain (missing parts from reference TRBV5-4 and TRBJ1-2): ETGVTQSPTHLIKTRGQQVTLRCSSQSGHNTVSWYQQALGQGPQFIFQYYREEENGRGNFPPRFSGLQFPNYSSELNVNALELDDSALYLCASSLELANYGYTFGSGTRLTVV.

The V call is TRBV11-3, the J call TRBJ1-1; TRBD1 might be the D (5 bases). V was pared by 1 base and J by 10 bases, with 13 bases between. The CDR3 is 13 amino acids. Per the germline V gene, CDR1 is SGHNT and CDR2 is YENEEA. CDR3 bases: TGTGCCAGCAGCTTAGGGACAAACAGTGTAGCTTTCTTT. This encodes CASSLGTNSVAFF.

The genes are TRBV15 and TRBJ1-1, with TRBD1 identical over 7 bases. CDR1 is LNHNV and CDR2 is YYDKDF in the germline V gene (reference sequence). CDR3 length: 14 amino acids. V shed 5 bases and J 4 bases; nucleotides not matched to a gene: 7. CDR3 DNA: TGTGCCACCAGCGGGGGACAGCCCCCCACTGAAGCTTTCTTT. Translation gives CATSGGQPPTEAFF. Using reference TRBV15 and TRBJ1-1 for the parts outside the CDR3, the full variable domain is DAMVIQNPRYQVTQFGKPVTLSCSQTLNHNVMYWYQQKSSQAPKLLFHYYDKDFNNEADTPDNFQSRRPNTSFCFLDIRSPGLGDTAMYLCATSGGQPPTEAFFGQGTRLTVV.

The chain combines TRBV3-1 (or the pseudogene TRBV3-2) with TRBJ1-1; 7 bases are a match to TRBD1. The CDR3 runs to 14 residues. Trimming at V came to 2 bases and at J to 5 bases, leaving 5 bases not matched to a gene. Germline CDR1 is LGHDT and CDR2 is YNNKEL (reference sequence). CDR3 coding DNA: TGTGCCAGCAGCCAAAGACAGGGTGGAACTGAAGCTTTCTTT. As protein: CASSQRQGGTEAFF.